Shown below are 10 T cell receptor beta chains from a single sample sequenced in a study of read filtering for tumor transcriptome and immune sequencing. Molecular barcoded adaptors covering alpha/delta and beta/gamma chains were used on 400 ng RNA. One entry per CDR3 protein results from TCRdb running MiXCR on the reads. The sample lists over 90,000 distinct CDR3 sequences, under 25% occurring once. Sequenced material: a population of CD138-negative cells sorted from bone marrow. These receptors all stem from a donor at least 40 years old with multiple myeloma.

This rearrangement joins TRBV7-3 to TRBJ2-1; D is unresolved. Trimming pared 1 base from V and 7 bases from J, leaving 11 bases between. CDR1 SGHTA and CDR2 FQGTGA come from the germline V gene. The CDR3 spans 14 residues. In DNA, the CDR3 is TGTGCCAGCAGCTTAAGGGGTGGTGGTAATGAGCAGTTCTTC. It codes for CASSLRGGGNEQFF.

Worth noting for this clonotype: A much larger clone lies one base from this, so it may be a read error. The genes are TRBV6-5 and TRBJ1-1; D is possibly TRBD1 (6 bases). Per the germline V gene, CDR1 is MNHEY and CDR2 is SVGAGI. CDR3 length: 15 amino acids. The CDR3 loop reads CASSYGGDGNTEASF. CDR3 DNA: TGTGCCAGCAGTTATGGGGGCGATGGGAACACTGAAGCTTCCTTT.

The gene calls are TRBV12-3 or TRBV12-4 and TRBJ1-2; D is unclear. This CDR3 is 12 amino acids long. The V end lost 3 bases, the J end lost 10 bases, and 12 bases lay between the germline ends. CDR3 DNA sequence: TGTGCCAGCAGTTTTTCTGGGTCAGACTACACCTTC. This codes for CASSFSGSDYTF.

About this clonotype: This may come from a read error, since a much larger clone is one base off. This chain links TRBV7-9 with TRBJ1-5, with no clear D. The V end lost 5 bases, the J end lost 5 bases, and 10 bases lay between the germline ends. This CDR3 region has 13 residues. The germline V gene encodes CDR1 SEHNR and CDR2 FQNEAQ (reference sequence). The CDR3 loop reads CASSIGSYQPQHF. In DNA, the CDR3 is TGTGCCAGCAGCATAGGCAGTTATCAGCCCCAGCATTTT. The whole variable domain, remainder taken from reference TRBV7-9 and TRBJ1-5, is DTGVSQNPRHKITKRGQNVTFRCDPISEHNRLYWYRQTLGQGPEFLTYFQNEAQLEKSRLLSDRFSAERPKGSFSTLEIQRTEQGDSAMYLCASSIGSYQPQHFGDGTRLSIL.

On this clonotype itself: This could be a read error, since a much larger clone is one nucleotide away. The chain links TRBV7-2 to TRBJ2-3; unclear D gene. CDR1 and CDR2 from the germline V gene are SGHTA and FQGNSA. There are 13 residues in the CDR3. The CDR3 DNA reads as TGTGTCTCATCACCATACACCAAAGATACGCAGTATTTT. Its protein is CVSSPYTKDTQYF.

Many counts were recorded for this clonotype. In DNA form, the CDR3 reads TGTGCCAGCAGTGATTTCAGTGGGCATCAGCCCCAGCATTTT. As protein: CASSDFSGHQPQHF. The chain combines TRBV2 with TRBJ1-5; D is unresolved. This CDR3 contains 14 residues. Trimming stripped 3 bases from V and 5 bases from J, with 11 bases between. Germline values: CDR1 SNHLY, CDR2 FYNNEI. The whole variable domain, filled in from reference TRBV2 and TRBJ1-5, reads EPEVTQTPSHQVTQMGQEVILRCVPISNHLYFYWYRQILGQKVEFLVSFYNNEISEKSEIFDDQFSVERPDGSNFTLKIRSTKLEDSAMYFCASSDFSGHQPQHFGDGTRLSIL.

This clonotype was observed many times. V and J are TRBV5-1 and TRBJ1-5; TRBD1 matches at 10 bases. Per germline, CDR1 SGHRS and CDR2 YFSETQ. V shed 3 bases and J 1 base; nucleotides not matched to a gene: 1. This CDR3 is built from 15 residues. CDR3 residues: CASSSTGGSNQPQHF. The CDR3 coding sequence is TGCGCCAGCAGCTCGACAGGGGGCAGCAATCAGCCCCAGCATTTT.

Many counts were recorded for this clonotype. CDR3 loop: CASSLVQNPPSPFF. As DNA, the CDR3 is TGTGCCAGCAGTTTAGTCCAGAACCCGCCAAGTCCTTTCTTT. The J gene is TRBJ1-1, the V gene TRBV12-3 or TRBV12-4; D remains ambiguous. V was clipped by 1 base and J by 12 bases, with 18 bases between them. This CDR3 is built from 14 residues.

This chain uses TRBV20-1 with TRBJ2-1; no firm D call. Germline lookup yields CDR1 DFQATT and CDR2 SNEGSKA (reference sequence). Trimming stripped 0 bases from V and 4 bases from J, with 10 bases between. The CDR3 is 14 amino acids. In DNA, the CDR3 is TGCAGTGCTAGAGATCTGTTACAGTACAATGAGCAGTTCTTC. Translated, it gives CSARDLLQYNEQFF.

This clonotype showed up many times. J is TRBJ2-7 and V is TRBV28; tentatively, D is TRBD1 (5 bases). Trimming took 5 bases from V and 1 from J, leaving 12 bases between them. The CDR3 consists of 14 residues. The germline gives CDR1 MDHEN, CDR2 SYDVKM. The CDR3 DNA is TGTGCCAGCAGTCCCCAGGGCCATTCCTACGAGCAGTACTTC. Amino acids: CASSPQGHSYEQYF.